The 25 T cell receptor beta chains below all came from one sample that was sequenced in a study of blood T cell repertoires in COVID-19. Produced via immunoSEQ multiplex PCR; TCRdb's table is partial and in-frame only. The table records fewer than 250,000 clones, more than 75% of them present only once. The sequencing sample was made of PBMCs or T cells enriched from blood (not recorded which). The receptors derive from a man younger than 40 in a cohort exposed to, infected with or recovered from COVID-19 (not recorded which).

The table lists this clone with a count of one. This chain links TRBV27 with TRBJ1-2; the D gene is possibly TRBD1 (6 bases). This CDR3 spans 13 amino acids. Deletions cut 5 bases from V and 4 bases from J, with 11 bases between. Germline values: CDR1 MNHEY, CDR2 SMNVEV (reference sequence). The CDR3 protein is CASSQQGTYGYTF. DNA of the CDR3: TGTGCCAGCAGTCAACAGGGAACCTATGGCTACACCTTC.

This clone was detected a few times. This chain connects TRBV5-1 to TRBJ2-5, with D perhaps matching TRBD2 (5 bases). Deletions cut 4 bases from V and 0 bases from J, with 7 bases between. This CDR3 region has 13 residues. Germline loops: CDR1 SGHRS, CDR2 YFSETQ. Here the CDR3 reads CASSVLDQETQYF. In DNA, the CDR3 is TGCGCCAGCAGCGTACTAGACCAAGAGACCCAGTACTTC. The variable domain in full, with the rest retrieved from reference TRBV5-1 and TRBJ2-5, is KAGVTQTPRYLIKTRGQQVTLSCSPISGHRSVSWYQQTPGQGLQFLFEYFSETQRNKGNFPGRFSGRQFSNSRSEMNVSTLELGDSALYLCASSVLDQETQYFGPGTRLLVL.

This clone was seen more than once but under ten times. The chain uses TRBV7-9 and TRBJ2-7; D may be TRBD2 (5 bases). Germline loops: CDR1 SEHNR, CDR2 FQNEAQ (reference sequence). The CDR3 covers 15 residues. V was cut by 1 base and J by 0 bases, with 10 bases left in between. The CDR3 region is CASSLGGPSSYEQYF. CDR3 bases: TGTGCCAGCAGCTTAGGAGGGCCAAGCTCCTACGAGCAGTACTTC. The full variable domain, with the rest looked up from reference TRBV7-9 and TRBJ2-7, is DTGVSQNPRHKITKRGQNVTFRCDPISEHNRLYWYRQTLGQGPEFLTYFQNEAQLEKSRLLSDRFSAERPKGSFSTLEIQRTEQGDSAMYLCASSLGGPSSYEQYFGPGTRLTVT.

The gene calls are TRBV5-1 and TRBJ2-7; the D is unclear. CDR1 and CDR2 from the germline V gene are SGHRS and YFSETQ. V lost 4 bases to trimming and J lost 2 bases, with 10 bases between them. This CDR3 spans 13 amino acids. The CDR3 spells CASSPVGPYEQYF. The CDR3 region has the DNA TGCGCCAGCAGCCCGGTTGGGCCCTACGAGCAGTACTTC. The complete variable domain, with remaining parts taken from reference TRBV5-1 and TRBJ2-7, reads KAGVTQTPRYLIKTRGQQVTLSCSPISGHRSVSWYQQTPGQGLQFLFEYFSETQRNKGNFPGRFSGRQFSNSRSEMNVSTLELGDSALYLCASSPVGPYEQYFGPGTRLTVT.

The genes are TRBV7-9 and TRBJ2-7; 7 bases map to TRBD2. The CDR3 sequence is 16 residues long. J lost 0 bases, V lost 7 bases, and 12 bases had no gene match. The germline gives CDR1 SEHNR, CDR2 FQNEAQ (reference sequence). The CDR3 coding sequence is TGTGCCAGCACCACAGGAAGCGGGGCCAACTCCTACGAGCAGTACTTC. The encoded protein is CASTTGSGANSYEQYF. The entire variable domain, with the rest obtained from reference TRBV7-9 and TRBJ2-7, is as follows: DTGVSQNPRHKITKRGQNVTFRCDPISEHNRLYWYRQTLGQGPEFLTYFQNEAQLEKSRLLSDRFSAERPKGSFSTLEIQRTEQGDSAMYLCASTTGSGANSYEQYFGPGTRLTVT.

The sample holds one count of this clone. The chain carries TRBV7-9 and TRBJ1-1; 12 bases are shared with TRBD1. The CDR3 spans 16 residues. V was pared by 6 bases and J by 1 base, with 6 bases of the junction left unmatched. Germline CDR1 is SEHNR and CDR2 is FQNEAQ (reference sequence). The CDR3 spells CASSGTGGFRNTEAFF. The DNA for the CDR3 is TGTGCCAGCAGTGGGACAGGGGGCTTTCGGAACACTGAAGCTTTCTTT.

V usage is TRBV5-1 and J usage is TRBJ2-2; 14 nucleotides agree with TRBD2. The length of the CDR3 is 17 residues. With 4 bases clipped from V and 4 bases from J, the junction kept 6 bases outside the gene matches. Germline CDR1 SGHRS, CDR2 YFSETQ. CDR3 region: CASSKGTSGRGTGELFF. The DNA of the CDR3 is TGCGCCAGCAGCAAAGGGACTAGCGGGAGAGGCACCGGGGAGCTGTTTTTT.

V is TRBV10-3 and J is TRBJ2-2; 8 positions agree with TRBD1. Per germline, CDR1 ENHRY and CDR2 SYGVKD. With V trimmed by 10 bases and J by 6 bases, 10 bases remained unmatched. This CDR3 has 14 amino acids. Here the CDR3 DNA reads TGTGCCACCCAGGGGGCGACGTCCGCCGGGGAGCTGTTTTTT. This translates into CATQGATSAGELFF.

The CDR3: CASTLDRGHGYTF. In DNA form, the CDR3 reads TGTGCCAGCACCCTGGACAGGGGGCACGGCTACACCTTC. The genes are TRBV28 and TRBJ1-2, with 11 bases aligning to TRBD1. Germline trimming cut 7 bases from V and 8 bases from J; bases unmatched to any gene: 6. The germline V gene encodes CDR1 MDHEN and CDR2 SYDVKM. CDR3 length: 13 amino acids.

This chain joins TRBV2 and TRBJ2-3, with 10 bases matching TRBD2. V lost 1 base and J lost 7; bases outside the gene matches: 5. The CDR3 sequence is 15 residues long. Germline V lookup: CDR1 SNHLY, CDR2 FYNNEI. The CDR3 DNA reads as TGTGCCAGCAGTGAAGAACTAGCGGGACCAAATACGCAGTATTTT. Translating it yields CASSEELAGPNTQYF.

The chain combines TRBV28 with TRBJ2-1, with 9 bases aligning to TRBD2. V dropped 3 bases and J dropped 3; count of bases not matched to a gene: 9. The CDR3 has 17 residues. Looked up from germline, CDR1 is MDHEN and CDR2 is SYDVKM. CDR3 residues: CASSFKKLAGYYNEQFF. The CDR3, as DNA: TGTGCCAGCAGTTTCAAAAAACTAGCGGGTTACTACAATGAGCAGTTCTTC. Full variable domain (rest looked up from reference TRBV28 and TRBJ2-1): DVKVTQSSRYLVKRTGEKVFLECVQDMDHENMFWYRQDPGLGLRLIYFSYDVKMKEKGDIPEGYSVSREKKERFSLILESASTNQTSMYLCASSFKKLAGYYNEQFFGPGTRLTVL.

Of note for this clone: At one end the junction does not follow the germline gene, possibly because of a read error. The chain employs TRBV27 and TRBJ1-1; D is unclear. Per the germline V gene, CDR1 is MNHEY and CDR2 is SMNVEV (reference sequence). CDR3 length equals 15 residues. The CDR3 sequence: CASSSYNRYAYEAFF. CDR3 coding DNA: TGTGCCAGCAGTTCTTATAACCGCTATGCCTATGAAGCCTTCTTT.

This rearrangement joins TRBV7-9 to TRBJ2-5; 9 bases are shared with TRBD1. This CDR3 has 16 amino acids. Per the germline V gene, CDR1 is SEHNR and CDR2 is FQNEAQ (reference sequence). Germline trimming cut 1 base from V and 4 bases from J; bases unmatched to any gene: 7. The CDR3 reads CASSLGPRQGGETQYF. The CDR3 DNA sequence: TGTGCCAGCAGCTTAGGGCCGAGACAGGGGGGAGAGACCCAGTACTTC.

This chain links TRBV6-2 or TRBV6-3 with TRBJ2-3; the D gene is possibly TRBD1 (5 bases). The CDR3 is 17 amino acids. CDR1 and CDR2 from the germline V gene are MNHEY and SVGEGT. The V end lost 4 bases, the J end lost 1 base, and 18 bases lay between the germline ends. CDR3 DNA sequence: TGTGCCAGCAGTTCGGCGACATCAGTAGGGGGCACAGATACGCAGTATTTT. Protein: CASSSATSVGGTDTQYF.

The chain is built from TRBV9 and TRBJ2-1, with 9 bases fitting TRBD2. J gave up 10 bases and V 5 bases, and 10 bases lay outside the gene matches. Per the germline V gene, CDR1 is SGDLS and CDR2 is YYNGEE. The CDR3 runs to 14 residues. CDR3 sequence reads: CASRPKAGGQEQFF. The CDR3 region has the DNA TGTGCCAGCAGGCCAAAAGCGGGAGGTCAGGAGCAGTTCTTC.

This sequence joins TRBV5-1 and TRBJ2-7, with 13 bases aligning to TRBD2. In germline, CDR1 is SGHRS, CDR2 YFSETQ. Trimming took 4 bases from V and 3 from J; bases not matched to a gene: 4. The CDR3 sequence is 15 residues long. CDR3 sequence reads: CASSHGTSGVYEQYF. The CDR3 coding sequence is TGCGCCAGCAGCCACGGGACTAGCGGGGTCTACGAGCAGTACTTC.

The chain combines TRBV6-1 with TRBJ1-3, with D possibly TRBD1 on 6 matching bases. V lost 2 bases to trimming and J lost 0 bases, with 8 bases between them. Germline V lookup: CDR1 MNHNS, CDR2 SASEGT. The CDR3 covers 15 residues. This CDR3 reads CASSEKGHSGNTIYF. The CDR3, as DNA: TGTGCCAGCAGTGAAAAGGGACACTCTGGAAACACCATATATTTT.

This chain connects TRBV5-1 to TRBJ1-5, with 7 bases lining up with TRBD1. Germline V CDR1 and CDR2: SGHRS, YFSETQ. This CDR3 has 15 amino acids. J was trimmed by 7 bases and V by 0 bases; bases with no gene match: 7. The CDR3 bases are TGCGCCAGCAGCTTGGATGGAGGGGGCCAACAGCCCCAGCATTTT. Its protein product is CASSLDGGGQQPQHF.

The chain is built from TRBV28 and TRBJ1-5, with D maybe TRBD1 (5 bases). V shed 2 bases and J shed 5 bases, with 10 bases lying between them. The length of the CDR3 is 14 residues. Germline CDR1 and CDR2: MDHEN and SYDVKM. The CDR3 nucleotides read TGTGCCAGCAGTTTAGACAGTTCTGATCAGCCCCAGCATTTT. Translated, it gives CASSLDSSDQPQHF. Filled out from reference TRBV28 and TRBJ1-5, the complete variable domain reads DVKVTQSSRYLVKRTGEKVFLECVQDMDHENMFWYRQDPGLGLRLIYFSYDVKMKEKGDIPEGYSVSREKKERFSLILESASTNQTSMYLCASSLDSSDQPQHFGDGTRLSIL.

This chain joins TRBV27 and TRBJ2-7; 9 positions agree with TRBD2. CDR3 length equals 16 residues. Germline V gives CDR1 MNHEY, CDR2 SMNVEV (reference sequence). V trimming: 4 bases; J trimming: 2 bases; junction bases outside the gene matches: 9. The CDR3 DNA reads TGTGCCAGCAGTTCTAGCGGGGTCCCTCTTGCCTACGAGCAGTACTTC. It encodes CASSSSGVPLAYEQYF.

The J gene is TRBJ2-1, the V gene TRBV27, with D possibly matching TRBD2 (6 bases). Per the germline V gene, CDR1 is MNHEY and CDR2 is SMNVEV (reference sequence). The CDR3 contains 17 residues. Trimming took 1 base from V and 7 from J, leaving 20 bases between them. The CDR3 reads CASSLYMGMGLGNEQFF. In nucleotides, the CDR3 is TGTGCCAGCAGTTTATATATGGGAATGGGACTCGGAAATGAGCAGTTCTTC.

The rearrangement links TRBV13 to TRBJ1-1; 7 nucleotides line up with TRBD1. Unmatched junction bases numbered 9, after V lost 4 bases and J lost 1 base. The CDR3 loop spans 16 amino acids. The germline gives CDR1 PRHDT, CDR2 FYEKMQ (reference sequence). The CDR3 here is CASSSRPNRGNTEAFF. The CDR3, as DNA: TGTGCCAGCAGCTCCCGACCTAACAGGGGGAACACTGAAGCTTTCTTT.

This clone was found once. This chain links TRBV7-2 with TRBJ2-7, with 13 bases identical to TRBD2. V shed 1 base, J shed 7 bases, and the junction held 4 bases outside the gene matches. The CDR3 is 15 residues long. Germline assignment: CDR1 SGHTA and CDR2 FQGNSA. CDR3 DNA: TGTGCCAGCAGCTTAGGAGGACTAGCGGGAGTTGAGCAGTACTTC. Its protein product is CASSLGGLAGVEQYF.

The chain has TRBV27 and TRBJ2-7, with D unclear. This CDR3 has 11 residues. Germline assignment: CDR1 MNHEY and CDR2 SMNVEV (reference sequence). Trimming removed 3 bases at V and 4 bases at J, with 4 bases between. The CDR3: CASSFPYEQYF. CDR3 nucleotide sequence: TGTGCCAGCAGTTTTCCTTACGAGCAGTACTTC.

The genes are TRBV19 and TRBJ2-1; 10 bases match TRBD2. The germline CDR1 and CDR2 sequences are LNHDA and SQIVND (reference sequence). Trimming at V came to 0 bases and at J to 6 bases, leaving 11 bases not matched to a gene. This CDR3 contains 18 residues. The CDR3 nucleotides are TGTGCCAGTAGTATAGAAGGCCTGCTAGCGGGAGTACTCAATGAGCAGTTCTTC. Residues: CASSIEGLLAGVLNEQFF.